The rows below give T cell receptor beta chains drawn from one sample of a study of blood T cell repertoires in COVID-19. Assay: immunoSEQ multiplex PCR; the TCRdb copy retains only in-frame clones and omits some. The sample carries approximately 150,000 clones, around 84% recorded once. Source material: PBMCs or T cells enriched from blood (not recorded which). Receptors originate from a man between 40 and 49 years old who had recovered from COVID-19. The CDR3 runs from the conserved cysteine through the conserved F or W. The order of the fields is CDR3 protein, CDR3 DNA, clone size, D gene, V gene, J gene. A D gene is named only where the DNA matches it firmly. The size field is filled for only some rows; it gives once, few, many or a size class.

CDR3aa: CASSEQTGDGNTIYF; CDR3nt: TGTGCCAGCAGTGAGCAAACAGGGGATGGAAACACCATATATTTT; abundance: -; d_gene: TRBD1; v_gene: TRBV25-1; j_gene: TRBJ1-3
CDR3aa: CATSRDELGSSYEQYF; CDR3nt: TGTGCCACCAGCAGAGATGAACTTGGTTCTTCCTACGAGCAGTACTTC; abundance: -; d_gene: -; v_gene: TRBV15; j_gene: TRBJ2-7
CDR3aa: CSVARDTNYGYTF; CDR3nt: TGCAGCGTGGCCAGGGACACGAACTATGGCTACACCTTC; abundance: once; d_gene: -; v_gene: TRBV29-1; j_gene: TRBJ1-2
CDR3aa: CASSSGQGYGYTF; CDR3nt: TGTGCCAGCAGCTCGGGACAGGGGTATGGCTACACCTTC; abundance: once; d_gene: TRBD1; v_gene: TRBV7-3; j_gene: TRBJ1-2
CDR3aa: CASSQSSILMGSQPQHF; CDR3nt: TGTGCCAGCAGCCAATCCTCCATCCTTATGGGCAGCCAGCCCCAGCATTTT; abundance: -; d_gene: -; v_gene: TRBV3-1/TRBV3-2; j_gene: TRBJ1-5
CDR3aa: CASSPLGGSGELFF; CDR3nt: TGTGCCAGCAGCCCCTTGGGGGGATCCGGGGAGCTGTTTTTT; abundance: few; d_gene: -; v_gene: TRBV6-4; j_gene: TRBJ2-2
CDR3aa: CASSLGRSDYGYTF; CDR3nt: TGCGCCAGCAGCTTGGGGCGGAGTGACTATGGCTACACCTTC; abundance: -; d_gene: -; v_gene: TRBV5-1; j_gene: TRBJ1-2
CDR3aa: CASSYSPGQGSGYTF; CDR3nt: TGTGCCAGCAGTTACTCCCCGGGTCAGGGGAGTGGCTACACCTTC; abundance: -; d_gene: -; v_gene: TRBV6-6; j_gene: TRBJ1-2
CDR3aa: CASSPPGENTDTQYF; CDR3nt: TGTGCCAGCTCACCACCAGGGGAAAACACAGATACGCAGTATTTT; abundance: -; d_gene: -; v_gene: TRBV18; j_gene: TRBJ2-3
CDR3aa: CASSRLAGGAPEADTQYF; CDR3nt: TGCGCCAGCAGTCGACTAGCGGGGGGGGCCCCCGAGGCAGATACGCAGTATTTT; abundance: -; d_gene: TRBD2; v_gene: TRBV5-1; j_gene: TRBJ2-3
CDR3aa: CASSQDYLGYTF; CDR3nt: TGTGCCAGCAGCCAAGATTACTTGGGCTACACCTTC; abundance: -; d_gene: -; v_gene: TRBV3-1/TRBV3-2; j_gene: TRBJ1-2
CDR3aa: CASSSTGGMTDTQYF; CDR3nt: TGTGCCAGCAGCTCGACAGGGGGCATGACAGATACGCAGTATTTT; abundance: -; d_gene: TRBD1; v_gene: TRBV28; j_gene: TRBJ2-3
CDR3aa: CASRRGGRGDTQYF; CDR3nt: TGTGCCAGTCGGCGGGGGGGCCGAGGAGATACGCAGTATTTT; abundance: -; d_gene: TRBD2; v_gene: TRBV19; j_gene: TRBJ2-3
CDR3aa: CASSSQGLPYEQYF; CDR3nt: TGTGCCAGCAGTTCGCAGGGGCTGCCCTACGAGCAGTACTTC; abundance: -; d_gene: -; v_gene: TRBV27; j_gene: TRBJ2-7
CDR3aa: CASSLVGGRSSYNSPLHF; CDR3nt: TGTGCCAGCAGCTTAGTCGGGGGGCGAAGCTCCTATAATTCACCCCTCCACTTT; abundance: -; d_gene: -; v_gene: TRBV7-8; j_gene: TRBJ1-6
CDR3aa: CATSGTGGSNYGYTF; CDR3nt: TGTGCCACCAGTGGAACAGGGGGCTCTAACTATGGCTACACCTTC; abundance: -; d_gene: TRBD1; v_gene: TRBV24-1; j_gene: TRBJ1-2
CDR3aa: CASSPGILTSEGYTF; CDR3nt: TGTGCCAGCAGCCCGGGAATACTGACTTCGGAAGGCTACACCTTC; abundance: -; d_gene: -; v_gene: TRBV7-9; j_gene: TRBJ1-2
CDR3aa: CASSELSPGGQETQYF; CDR3nt: TGTGCCAGCAGTGAATTGAGCCCCGGAGGGCAAGAGACCCAGTACTTC; abundance: -; d_gene: -; v_gene: TRBV2; j_gene: TRBJ2-5
CDR3aa: CAWSNTREENQPQHF; CDR3nt: TGTGCCTGGAGTAACACCCGGGAGGAAAATCAGCCCCAGCATTTT; abundance: -; d_gene: -; v_gene: TRBV30; j_gene: TRBJ1-5
CDR3aa: CASSPGASTSNEQFF; CDR3nt: TGTGCCAGCAGCCCTGGGGCGAGCACGAGCAATGAGCAGTTCTTC; abundance: -; d_gene: -; v_gene: TRBV9; j_gene: TRBJ2-1
CDR3aa: CASSPREISGTGNTIYF; CDR3nt: TGTGCCAGCTCACCACGAGAGATCTCGGGGACTGGAAACACCATATATTTT; abundance: -; d_gene: -; v_gene: TRBV18; j_gene: TRBJ1-3
CDR3aa: CATSRGDVKEQFF; CDR3nt: TGTGCCACTTCCCGGGGGGACGTTAAGGAGCAGTTCTTC; abundance: few; d_gene: TRBD2; v_gene: TRBV6-5; j_gene: TRBJ2-1
CDR3aa: CAISGQGSYEQYF; CDR3nt: TGTGCCATCAGTGGACAGGGGTCCTACGAGCAGTACTTC; abundance: once; d_gene: TRBD1; v_gene: TRBV10-3; j_gene: TRBJ2-7
CDR3aa: CASSDGVKFYGYTF; CDR3nt: TGTGCCAGCAGTGACGGGGTCAAGTTCTATGGCTACACCTTC; abundance: -; d_gene: -; v_gene: TRBV2; j_gene: TRBJ1-2
CDR3aa: CASSGGHSNEKLFF; CDR3nt: TGCGCCAGCAGCGGTGGGCATTCTAATGAAAAACTGTTTTTT; abundance: -; d_gene: -; v_gene: TRBV5-1; j_gene: TRBJ1-4
CDR3aa: CASSGTGAKGTYEQYF; CDR3nt: TGTGCCAGCAGTGGGACAGGGGCCAAGGGGACCTACGAGCAGTACTTC; abundance: -; d_gene: TRBD1; v_gene: TRBV6-1; j_gene: TRBJ2-7
CDR3aa: CASRRAGSNQPQHF; CDR3nt: TGTGCCAGCCGTCGCGCGGGAAGCAATCAGCCCCAGCATTTT; abundance: -; d_gene: -; v_gene: TRBV19; j_gene: TRBJ1-5
CDR3aa: CASGSPYTDRGVQPQHF; CDR3nt: TGTGCTAGTGGCTCACCTTATACTGACAGGGGGGTACAGCCCCAGCATTTT; abundance: -; d_gene: TRBD1; v_gene: TRBV12-5; j_gene: TRBJ1-5
CDR3aa: CASTGLDRRPSANTGELFF; CDR3nt: TGTGCCAGCACTGGACTAGACCGTAGACCATCCGCGAACACCGGGGAGCTGTTTTTT; abundance: -; d_gene: TRBD2; v_gene: TRBV2; j_gene: TRBJ2-2
CDR3aa: CAWSSVVRKGAPEAFF; CDR3nt: TGTGCCTGGAGCTCGGTTGTACGGAAGGGGGCCCCTGAAGCTTTCTTT; abundance: once; d_gene: TRBD1; v_gene: TRBV30; j_gene: TRBJ1-1
CDR3aa: CASSRSGGTPFYNEQFF; CDR3nt: TGTGCCAGCAGCCGGAGCGGGGGGACCCCCTTCTACAATGAGCAGTTCTTC; abundance: -; d_gene: TRBD2; v_gene: TRBV7-6; j_gene: TRBJ2-1
CDR3aa: CATSDFGSGGTYNEQFF; CDR3nt: TGTGCCACCAGTGATTTCGGGTCAGGGGGCACGTACAATGAGCAGTTCTTC; abundance: -; d_gene: TRBD1; v_gene: TRBV24-1; j_gene: TRBJ2-1
CDR3aa: CASSPSMTARGYTF; CDR3nt: TGTGCCAGCAGCCCCTCAATGACGGCCAGGGGCTACACCTTC; abundance: few; d_gene: -; v_gene: TRBV3-1/TRBV3-2; j_gene: TRBJ1-2
CDR3aa: CAWSVGLQPQHF; CDR3nt: TGTGCCTGGAGTGTTGGCCTCCAGCCCCAGCATTTT; abundance: -; d_gene: -; v_gene: TRBV30; j_gene: TRBJ1-5